Included here is one TCR beta chain sequence, with context. This specimen belongs to a study of blood T cell repertoires in COVID-19. Using immunoSEQ multiplex PCR, the repertoire was profiled, and TCRdb retains in-frame clones only, with some absent. The sample holds 70,000 to 80,000 clones, approximately 89% seen once. Losses at the gene ends were 3 bases for V and 3 bases for J; bases not matched to a gene: 4. The germline CDR1 and CDR2 sequences are SGHTA and FQGNSA. This CDR3 spans 14 amino acids. The source is a human donor in a cohort sampled during active COVID-19. The sample taken for sequencing was peripheral blood. V gene TRBV7-2 combines with J gene TRBJ2-7; TRBD1 aligns across 8 bases. CDR3 DNA: TGTGCCAGCAGCTTCGACAGGGGAGGCTACGAGCAGTACTTC. Its translation is CASSFDRGGYEQYF.